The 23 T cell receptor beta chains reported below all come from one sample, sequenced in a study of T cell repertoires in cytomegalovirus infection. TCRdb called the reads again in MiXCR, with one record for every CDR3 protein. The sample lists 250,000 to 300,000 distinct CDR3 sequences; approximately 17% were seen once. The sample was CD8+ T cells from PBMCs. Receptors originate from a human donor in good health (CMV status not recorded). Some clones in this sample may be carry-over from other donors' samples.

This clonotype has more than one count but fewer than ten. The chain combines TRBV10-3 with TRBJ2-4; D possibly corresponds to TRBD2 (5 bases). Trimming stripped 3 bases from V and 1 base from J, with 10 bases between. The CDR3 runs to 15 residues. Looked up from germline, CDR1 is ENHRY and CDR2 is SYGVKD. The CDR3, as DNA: TGTGCCATCAGTGATGGAGGTCTGGCCAAAAACATTCAGTACTTC. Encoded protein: CAISDGGLAKNIQYF.

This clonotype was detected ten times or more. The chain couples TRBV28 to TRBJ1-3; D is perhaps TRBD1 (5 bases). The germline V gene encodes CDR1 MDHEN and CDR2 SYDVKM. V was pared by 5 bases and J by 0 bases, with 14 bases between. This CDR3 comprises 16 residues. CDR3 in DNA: TGTGCCAGCAGTCCGGGACGCTTTATCTCTGGAAACACCATATATTTT. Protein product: CASSPGRFISGNTIYF. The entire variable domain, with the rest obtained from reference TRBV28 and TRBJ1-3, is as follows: DVKVTQSSRYLVKRTGEKVFLECVQDMDHENMFWYRQDPGLGLRLIYFSYDVKMKEKGDIPEGYSVSREKKERFSLILESASTNQTSMYLCASSPGRFISGNTIYFGEGSWLTVV.

CDR3 coding DNA: TGTGCCAGTAGTATGGGTCTGGGAATTCAGCCCCAGCATTTT. This gives the protein CASSMGLGIQPQHF. The V call is TRBV19, the J call TRBJ1-5; D not resolved. Germline CDR1 LNHDA, CDR2 SQIVND (reference sequence). V was cut by 3 bases and J by 6 bases, with 12 bases left in between. The CDR3 contains 14 residues.

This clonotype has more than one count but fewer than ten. CDR3 nucleotide sequence: TGTGCCATCAGCGATGGCGGGACAAAGAGCAATCAGCCCCAGCATTTT. It encodes CAISDGGTKSNQPQHF. V is TRBV10-3 and J is TRBJ1-5; a possible D gene is TRBD1 (6 bases). The CDR3 is 16 residues long. Trimming stripped 6 bases from V and 1 base from J, with 16 bases between. CDR1 and CDR2 (germline): ENHRY, SYGVKD.

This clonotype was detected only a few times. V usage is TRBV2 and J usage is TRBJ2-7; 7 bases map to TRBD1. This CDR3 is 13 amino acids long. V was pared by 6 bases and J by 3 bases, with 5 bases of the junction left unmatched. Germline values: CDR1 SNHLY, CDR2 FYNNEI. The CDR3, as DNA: TGTGCCAGCAGCGGGACAGAGAACTACGAGCAGTACTTC. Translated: CASSGTENYEQYF.

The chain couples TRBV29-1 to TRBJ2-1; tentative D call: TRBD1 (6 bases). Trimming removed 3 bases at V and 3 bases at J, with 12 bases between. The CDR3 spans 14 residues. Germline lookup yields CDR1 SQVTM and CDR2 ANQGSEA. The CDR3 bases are TGCAGCGTTGAGGGGACACGCGTCTACAATGAGCAGTTCTTC. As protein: CSVEGTRVYNEQFF.

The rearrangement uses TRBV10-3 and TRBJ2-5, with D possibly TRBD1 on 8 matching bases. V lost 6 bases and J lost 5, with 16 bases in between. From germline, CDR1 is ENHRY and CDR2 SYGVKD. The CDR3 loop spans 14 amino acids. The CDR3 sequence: CAIRATGGGETQYF. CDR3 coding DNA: TGTGCCATCAGGGCCACAGGGGGGGGTGAGACCCAGTACTTC.

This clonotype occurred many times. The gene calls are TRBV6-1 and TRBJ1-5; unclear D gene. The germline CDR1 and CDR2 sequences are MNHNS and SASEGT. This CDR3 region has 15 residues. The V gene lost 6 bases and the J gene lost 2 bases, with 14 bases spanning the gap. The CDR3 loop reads CASREAVYGNQPQHF. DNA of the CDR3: TGTGCCAGCAGGGAGGCAGTCTACGGCAATCAGCCCCAGCATTTT.

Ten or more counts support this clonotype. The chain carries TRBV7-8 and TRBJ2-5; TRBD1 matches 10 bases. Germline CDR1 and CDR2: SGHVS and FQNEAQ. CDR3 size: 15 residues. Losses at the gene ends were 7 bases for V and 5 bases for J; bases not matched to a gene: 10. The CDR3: CASTAGTGVGETQYF. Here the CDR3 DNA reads TGTGCCAGCACCGCCGGGACAGGGGTGGGGGAGACCCAGTACTTC.

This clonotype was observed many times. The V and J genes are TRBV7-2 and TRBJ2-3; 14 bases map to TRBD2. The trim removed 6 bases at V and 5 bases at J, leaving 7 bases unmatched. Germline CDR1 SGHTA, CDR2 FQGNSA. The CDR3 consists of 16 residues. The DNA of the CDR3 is TGTGCCAGCAGTTCGGGACTAGCGGGGGTCATAGATACGCAGTATTTT. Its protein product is CASSSGLAGVIDTQYF.

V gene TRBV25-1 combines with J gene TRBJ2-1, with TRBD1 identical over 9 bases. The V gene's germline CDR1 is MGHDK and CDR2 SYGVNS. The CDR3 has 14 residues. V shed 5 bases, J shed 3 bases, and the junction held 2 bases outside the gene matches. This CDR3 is CASSTGGFYNEQFF. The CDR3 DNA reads TGTGCCAGCAGTACAGGGGGCTTCTACAATGAGCAGTTCTTC.

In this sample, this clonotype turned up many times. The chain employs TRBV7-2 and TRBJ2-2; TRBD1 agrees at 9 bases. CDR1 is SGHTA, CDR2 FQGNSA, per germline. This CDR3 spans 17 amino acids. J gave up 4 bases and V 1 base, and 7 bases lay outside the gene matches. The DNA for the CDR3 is TGTGCCAGCAGCTTAGTAGCCGGACAGGGGTTCACCGGGGAGCTGTTTTTT. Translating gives CASSLVAGQGFTGELFF.

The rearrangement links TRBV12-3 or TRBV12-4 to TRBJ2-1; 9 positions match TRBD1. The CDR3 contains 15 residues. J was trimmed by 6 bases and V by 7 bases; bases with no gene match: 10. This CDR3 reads CASTSPGTGRNEQFF. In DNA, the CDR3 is TGTGCCAGCACCTCCCCCGGGACAGGGCGCAATGAGCAGTTCTTC.

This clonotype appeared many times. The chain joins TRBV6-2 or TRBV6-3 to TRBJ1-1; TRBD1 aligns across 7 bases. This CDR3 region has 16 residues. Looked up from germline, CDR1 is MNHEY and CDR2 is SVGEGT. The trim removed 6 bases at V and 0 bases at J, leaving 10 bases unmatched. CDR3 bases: TGTGCCAGCAGCATCCCGGGACAGTCGTTGAACACTGAAGCTTTCTTT. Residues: CASSIPGQSLNTEAFF.

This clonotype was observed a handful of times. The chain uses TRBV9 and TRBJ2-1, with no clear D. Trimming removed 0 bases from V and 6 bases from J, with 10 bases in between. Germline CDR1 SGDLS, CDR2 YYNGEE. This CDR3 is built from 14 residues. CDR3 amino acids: CASSVVLTGNEQFF. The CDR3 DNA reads TGTGCCAGCAGCGTAGTGCTAACGGGCAATGAGCAGTTCTTC.

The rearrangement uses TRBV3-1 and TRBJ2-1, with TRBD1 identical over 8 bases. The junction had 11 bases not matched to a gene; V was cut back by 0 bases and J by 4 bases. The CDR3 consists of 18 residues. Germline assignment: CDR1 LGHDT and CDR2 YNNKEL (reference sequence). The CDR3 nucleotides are TGTGCCAGCAGCCAAGAGCTGTATAGGACAGGGAGTTACAATGAGCAGTTCTTC. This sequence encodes CASSQELYRTGSYNEQFF.

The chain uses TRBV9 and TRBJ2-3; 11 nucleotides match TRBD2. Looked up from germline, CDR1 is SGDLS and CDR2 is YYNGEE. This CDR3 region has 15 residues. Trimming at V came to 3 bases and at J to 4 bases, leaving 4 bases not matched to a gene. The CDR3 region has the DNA TGTGCCAGCAGCGAGGGGACTAGCGGAGCAGATACGCAGTATTTT. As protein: CASSEGTSGADTQYF.

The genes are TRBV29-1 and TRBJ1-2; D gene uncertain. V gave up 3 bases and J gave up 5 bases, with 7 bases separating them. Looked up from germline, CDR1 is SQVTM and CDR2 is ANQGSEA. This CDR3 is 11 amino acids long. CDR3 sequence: CSVEVRYGYTF. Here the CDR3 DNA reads TGCAGCGTTGAGGTCCGGTATGGCTACACCTTC.

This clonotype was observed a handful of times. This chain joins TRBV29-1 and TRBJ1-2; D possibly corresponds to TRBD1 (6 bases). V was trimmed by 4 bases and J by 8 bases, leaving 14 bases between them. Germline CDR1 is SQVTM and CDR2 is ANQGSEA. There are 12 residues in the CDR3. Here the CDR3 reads CSVAENRDGYTF. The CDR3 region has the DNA TGCAGCGTTGCTGAGAACAGGGACGGCTACACCTTC.

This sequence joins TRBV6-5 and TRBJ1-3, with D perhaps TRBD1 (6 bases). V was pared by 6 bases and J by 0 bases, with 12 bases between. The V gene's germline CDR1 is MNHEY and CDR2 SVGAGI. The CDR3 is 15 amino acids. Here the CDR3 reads CASRAGESSGNTIYF. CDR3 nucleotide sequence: TGTGCCAGCAGGGCAGGGGAGAGCTCTGGAAACACCATATATTTT.

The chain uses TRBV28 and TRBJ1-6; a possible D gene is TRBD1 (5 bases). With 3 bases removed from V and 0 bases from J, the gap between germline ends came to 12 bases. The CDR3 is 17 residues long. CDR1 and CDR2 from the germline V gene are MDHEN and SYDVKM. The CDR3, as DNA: TGTGCCAGCAGTTTCGGGGACTTGAGCTCCTATAATTCACCCCTCCACTTT. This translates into CASSFGDLSSYNSPLHF.

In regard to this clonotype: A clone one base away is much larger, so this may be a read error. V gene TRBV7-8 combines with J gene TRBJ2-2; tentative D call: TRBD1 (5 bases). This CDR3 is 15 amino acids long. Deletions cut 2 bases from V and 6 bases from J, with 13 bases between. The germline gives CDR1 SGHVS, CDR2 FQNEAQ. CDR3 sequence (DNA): TGTGCCAGCAGCTTACCTCAGGGCTTGGCCGGGGAGCTGTTTTTT. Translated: CASSLPQGLAGELFF.

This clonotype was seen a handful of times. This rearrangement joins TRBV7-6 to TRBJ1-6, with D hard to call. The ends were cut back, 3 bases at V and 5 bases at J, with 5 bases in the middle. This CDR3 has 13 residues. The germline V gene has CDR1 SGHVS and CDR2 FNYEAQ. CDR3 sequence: CASSLDDNSPLHF. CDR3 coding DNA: TGTGCCAGCAGCTTGGACGATAATTCACCCCTCCACTTT. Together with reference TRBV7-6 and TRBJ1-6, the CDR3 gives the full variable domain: GAGVSQSPRYKVTKRGQDVALRCDPISGHVSLYWYRQALGQGPEFLTYFNYEAQQDKSGLPNDRFSAERPEGSISTLTIQRTEQRDSAMYRCASSLDDNSPLHFGNGTRLTVT.